The 27 T cell receptor beta chains given below trace back to one sample, sequenced in a study of blood T cell repertoires in COVID-19. The protocol was immunoSEQ multiplex PCR, while the TCRdb copy is restricted to in-frame clones and leaves out a portion. The table shows approximately 130,000 clones, with roughly 80% occurring only once. Sequenced sample: PBMCs or T cells enriched from blood (not recorded which). These receptors were obtained from a man aged 25-40 years who had recovered from COVID-19.

This rearrangement joins TRBV6-1 to TRBJ1-4; no clear D gene. Looked up from germline, CDR1 is MNHNS and CDR2 is SASEGT. The length of the CDR3 is 14 residues. Trimming removed 6 bases at V and 7 bases at J, with 15 bases between. DNA for the CDR3: TGTGCCAGCAGACTAAGCGGGAGCGGTGAAAAACTGTTTTTT. Translated: CASRLSGSGEKLFF.

This chain connects TRBV6-5 to TRBJ2-3, with no clear D. Between the trimmed V and J ends, which lost 3 bases and 3 bases, there was a span of 7 bases. This CDR3 spans 13 amino acids. Germline V CDR1 and CDR2: MNHEY, SVGAGI. Here the CDR3 DNA reads TGTGCCAGCAGTTATCAGGCTACAGATACGCAGTATTTT. It encodes CASSYQATDTQYF.

V is TRBV24-1 and J is TRBJ2-1; TRBD2 matches 10 bases. Looked up from germline, CDR1 is KGHDR and CDR2 is SFDVKD. This CDR3 region has 15 residues. The ends lost 2 bases at V and 6 bases at J; junction bases unmatched: 3. The CDR3 DNA reads as TGTGCCACCAGTGATTCCGGGACTAGCGTCAATGAGCAGTTCTTC. Translating it yields CATSDSGTSVNEQFF.

DNA for the CDR3: TGTGCCAGCACCCCCAGAGGGACAGGTCATCAGCCCCAGCATTTT. Translation gives CASTPRGTGHQPQHF. V is TRBV2 and J is TRBJ1-5, with 8 bases identical to TRBD1. This CDR3 spans 15 amino acids. Looked up from germline, CDR1 is SNHLY and CDR2 is FYNNEI. V was pared by 7 bases and J by 5 bases, with 10 bases of the junction left unmatched.

The genes are TRBV25-1 and TRBJ1-2; D perhaps matches TRBD1 (6 bases). Germline values: CDR1 MGHDK, CDR2 SYGVNS. This CDR3 is 13 amino acids long. Trimming removed 8 bases at V and 6 bases at J, with 16 bases between. The CDR3 sequence is CASGLTGTHGYTF. The CDR3 DNA sequence: TGTGCCAGCGGCCTGACAGGCACCCATGGCTACACCTTC.

The chain recombines TRBV7-2 with TRBJ2-5, with D tentatively TRBD1 (6 bases). V shed 5 bases and J shed 5 bases, with 12 bases lying between them. CDR3 size: 13 residues. Germline V gene data show CDR1 as SGHTA and CDR2 as FQGNSA. This chain's CDR3 is CASSIRDKETQYF. CDR3 nucleotides: TGTGCCAGCAGCATCCGGGACAAGGAGACCCAGTACTTC.

The chain is built from TRBV27 and TRBJ1-1, with D possibly being TRBD1 (6 bases). Germline CDR1 reads MNHEY; CDR2 reads SMNVEV (reference sequence). V lost 3 bases and J lost 11, with 13 bases in between. This CDR3 is built from 12 residues. Written as DNA, the CDR3 is TGTGCCAGCAGTTTCTTACAGGGACATGCTTTCTTT. Translated, it gives CASSFLQGHAFF.

The rearrangement uses TRBV29-1 and TRBJ1-1, with TRBD1 identical over 7 bases. V lost 4 bases and J lost 3; bases outside the gene matches: 5. The CDR3 contains 13 residues. Germline V CDR1 and CDR2: SQVTM, ANQGSEA. CDR3 coding DNA: TGCAGCGTTGGACAGGGTAGGTACACTGAAGCTTTCTTT. Encoded protein: CSVGQGRYTEAFF.

The gene calls are TRBV27 and TRBJ1-1, with 9 nucleotides matching TRBD1. This CDR3 comprises 16 residues. The V gene end was trimmed by 2 bases and the J gene end by 4 bases; junction bases not matched to a gene: 8. The V gene's germline CDR1 is MNHEY and CDR2 SMNVEV (reference sequence). CDR3: CASSLGVTGGGTEAFF. Written as DNA, the CDR3 is TGTGCCAGCAGTTTAGGGGTGACAGGGGGAGGCACTGAAGCTTTCTTT.

This rearrangement joins TRBV11-2 to TRBJ2-1; D remains ambiguous. The CDR3 consists of 11 residues. Germline assignment: CDR1 SGHAT and CDR2 FQNNGV. Trimming stripped 3 bases from V and 6 bases from J, with 3 bases between. The CDR3 sequence: CASSFSNEQFF. The CDR3 DNA follows: TGTGCCAGCAGCTTCAGCAATGAGCAGTTCTTC.

The rearrangement links TRBV19 to TRBJ1-2; unclear D gene. CDR1 and CDR2 from the germline V gene are LNHDA and SQIVND (reference sequence). This CDR3 comprises 12 residues. V gave up 5 bases and J gave up 8 bases, with 12 bases separating them. CDR3 DNA sequence: TGTGCCAGTAGTTCCAGAGGCGGGGGCTACACCTTC. Amino acid sequence: CASSSRGGGYTF.

This chain joins TRBV24-1 and TRBJ2-1; the D is unclear. V lost 3 bases, J lost 0 bases, and 5 bases lay in between. The CDR3 length is 14 residues. Per the germline V gene, CDR1 is KGHDR and CDR2 is SFDVKD. CDR3 sequence (DNA): TGTGCCACCAGTGATCCCAGCTCCTACAATGAGCAGTTCTTC. The encoded protein is CATSDPSSYNEQFF.

The table lists this clone with a few counts. The V gene is TRBV5-8, the J gene TRBJ2-2; D possibly corresponds to TRBD2 (5 bases). The CDR3 loop spans 16 amino acids. Germline V CDR1 and CDR2: SGHTS, YDEGEE. V was clipped by 4 bases and J by 2 bases, with 15 bases between them. The DNA of the CDR3 is TGTGCCAGCAGCCTAGGAGGAATAGCTAACACCGGGGAGCTGTTTTTT. Translated, it gives CASSLGGIANTGELFF.

The CDR3 sequence: CASSEALRQSYEQYF. CDR3 sequence (DNA): TGTGCCAGCAGTGAAGCCCTTCGACAGAGCTACGAGCAGTACTTC. This rearrangement joins TRBV2 to TRBJ2-7; D might be TRBD1 (5 bases). The CDR3 spans 15 residues. CDR1 and CDR2 (germline): SNHLY, FYNNEI. V was trimmed by 0 bases and J by 3 bases, leaving 12 bases between them.

The CDR3 spells CASSAWGDNQPQHF. Written as DNA, the CDR3 is TGTGCCAGCAGTGCCTGGGGGGACAATCAGCCCCAGCATTTT. This chain uses TRBV6-4 with TRBJ1-5; tentative D call: TRBD1 (5 bases). The germline CDR1 and CDR2 sequences are MRHNA and SNTAGT. The CDR3 is 14 residues long. V dropped 4 bases and J dropped 3 bases, with 10 bases sitting between them.

A single count supports this clone. The gene calls are TRBV25-1 and TRBJ2-5, with TRBD2 identical over 10 bases. CDR3 length: 17 amino acids. CDR1 and CDR2 (germline): MGHDK, SYGVNS. Losses at the gene ends were 8 bases for V and 2 bases for J; bases not matched to a gene: 14. The CDR3 is CASAPPAGGPWQETQYF. DNA for the CDR3: TGTGCCAGCGCTCCCCCAGCGGGGGGGCCCTGGCAAGAGACCCAGTACTTC.

The chain uses TRBV7-9 and TRBJ2-4, with 14 bases lining up with TRBD2. This CDR3 spans 18 amino acids. CDR1 is SEHNR and CDR2 is FQNEAQ in the germline V gene (reference sequence). Losses at the gene ends were 5 bases for V and 0 bases for J; bases not matched to a gene: 6. DNA of the CDR3: TGTGCCAGCAGCCCAGGACTAGCGGGGGGCTTAGCCAAAAACATTCAGTACTTC. This encodes CASSPGLAGGLAKNIQYF. Filled out from reference TRBV7-9 and TRBJ2-4, the complete variable domain reads DTGVSQNPRHKITKRGQNVTFRCDPISEHNRLYWYRQTLGQGPEFLTYFQNEAQLEKSRLLSDRFSAERPKGSFSTLEIQRTEQGDSAMYLCASSPGLAGGLAKNIQYFGAGTRLSVL.

The chain joins TRBV4-1 to TRBJ1-5; 8 bases map to TRBD1. Trimming removed 3 bases from V and 0 bases from J; junction bases left unmatched: 1. The CDR3 extends over 15 amino acids. Germline CDR1 reads MGHRA; CDR2 reads YSYEKL. As DNA, the CDR3 is TGCGCCAGCAGCCAGGGACAGGCTAGCAATCAGCCCCAGCATTTT. The encoded protein is CASSQGQASNQPQHF.

The V gene is TRBV7-9, the J gene TRBJ2-7; D not certain. Between the trimmed V and J ends, which lost 4 bases and 2 bases, there was a span of 12 bases. Per germline, CDR1 SEHNR and CDR2 FQNEAQ (reference sequence). This CDR3 has 14 amino acids. CDR3 residues: CASSWASETYEQYF. The CDR3 coding sequence is TGTGCCAGCAGCTGGGCGTCGGAAACCTACGAGCAGTACTTC.

This sequence joins TRBV29-1 and TRBJ2-7, with a tentative D call TRBD1 (5 bases). The CDR3 contains 13 residues. Trimming removed 1 base from V and 0 bases from J, with 7 bases in between. CDR1 is SQVTM, CDR2 ANQGSEA, per germline. The CDR3 DNA sequence: TGCAGCGTTGAAGGGGGCCTCTCCTACGAGCAGTACTTC. It yields the protein CSVEGGLSYEQYF.

This clone has only one observation. The gene calls are TRBV10-3 and TRBJ1-4; TRBD1 matches at 10 bases. Trimming removed 4 bases from V and 6 bases from J; junction bases left unmatched: 5. The CDR3 loop spans 15 amino acids. Germline V lookup: CDR1 ENHRY, CDR2 SYGVKD. CDR3 sequence reads: CAISARQGADEKLFF. The CDR3 DNA follows: TGTGCCATCAGTGCACGACAGGGGGCGGATGAAAAACTGTTTTTT.

The chain recombines TRBV25-1 with TRBJ1-4, with D possibly being TRBD1 (5 bases). Trimming shortened V by 5 bases and J by 0 bases, and 19 bases separated the two germline ends. Germline CDR1 and CDR2: MGHDK and SYGVNS. This CDR3 spans 18 amino acids. The CDR3 sequence is CASSSTLGQEATNEKLFF. The CDR3 bases are TGTGCCAGCAGTTCTACTCTGGGGCAGGAAGCAACTAATGAAAAACTGTTTTTT.

The chain has TRBV11-2 and TRBJ2-1, with 10 positions matching TRBD2. Losses at the gene ends were 5 bases for V and 9 bases for J; bases not matched to a gene: 10. The CDR3 sequence is 15 residues long. Looked up from germline, CDR1 is SGHAT and CDR2 is FQNNGV. This CDR3 is CASSVSLAGASEQFF. Written as DNA, the CDR3 is TGTGCCAGCAGCGTAAGCCTAGCGGGAGCAAGTGAGCAGTTCTTC. Complete variable domain (other parts from reference TRBV11-2 and TRBJ2-1): EAGVAQSPRYKIIEKRQSVAFWCNPISGHATLYWYQQILGQGPKLLIQFQNNGVVDDSQLPKDRFSAERLKGVDSTLKIQPAKLEDSAVYLCASSVSLAGASEQFFGPGTRLTVL.

The chain couples TRBV19 to TRBJ2-1; 7 nucleotides align to TRBD2. With V trimmed by 6 bases and J by 9 bases, 11 bases remained unmatched. Germline V lookup: CDR1 LNHDA, CDR2 SQIVND (reference sequence). This CDR3 has 14 residues. For the CDR3, the DNA is TGTGCCAGTAGCAGACCCGGACTAGTAAGTGAGCAGTTCTTC. It yields the protein CASSRPGLVSEQFF.

The rearrangement uses TRBV19 and TRBJ1-2; 9 nucleotides line up with TRBD1. The ends lost 6 bases at V and 8 bases at J; junction bases unmatched: 7. From germline, CDR1 is LNHDA and CDR2 SQIVND (reference sequence). This CDR3 contains 13 residues. CDR3 DNA sequence: TGTGCCAGTAGGCCCACAGGGGGCGCGGGCTACACCTTC. It is translated as CASRPTGGAGYTF.

This clone was detected only a few times. The V and J genes are TRBV4-1 and TRBJ1-6; D not resolved. Deletions cut 0 bases from V and 8 bases from J, with 11 bases between. From germline, CDR1 is MGHRA and CDR2 YSYEKL. CDR3 length equals 15 residues. The CDR3 DNA is TGCGCCAGCAGCCAAGATTTGACAACCTATTCACCCCTCCACTTT. It codes for CASSQDLTTYSPLHF.

The V call is TRBV6-2 or TRBV6-3, the J call TRBJ2-3; D perhaps matches TRBD2 (6 bases). The CDR3 totals 14 residues. Germline lookup yields CDR1 MNHEY and CDR2 SVGEGT. V was pared by 5 bases and J by 3 bases, with 12 bases between. The CDR3 nucleotides are TGTGCCAGCAGTGACCAGGAGGGGACAGATACGCAGTATTTT. As protein: CASSDQEGTDTQYF.